This T cell receptor (beta chain) was captured by sequencing in a study of blood T cells in healthy people across ages. V lost 4 bases and J lost 3; bases outside the gene matches: 3. The CDR3 has 16 residues. Germline lookup yields CDR1 KGHDR and CDR2 SFDVKD. Primers used in a second PCR of roughly 6 to 12 cycles were a sample-barcoded 5' primer and a J-beta primer mix. TCRdb analysed the 5' RACE reads with MiXCR anew, one entry per CDR3 protein. The sample comprises about 1 million distinct CDR3 sequences, 40% to 45% of which are singletons, and 15% to 20% rests with the top ten. Sequenced input: blood. The chain employs TRBV24-1 and TRBJ2-1; 12 bases fit TRBD2. This clonotype was sampled from a woman aged 55-69 years in good health. The CDR3 spells CATSDRTSGNYNEQFF. CDR3 DNA sequence: TGTGCCACCAGTGACCGGACTAGCGGGAACTACAATGAGCAGTTCTTC.